These 29 T cell receptor beta chains originate from one sample sequenced in a study of blood T cell repertoires in COVID-19. Generated by immunoSEQ multiplex PCR, the TCRdb table keeps only in-frame clones and is missing some. The sample carries roughly 390,000 clones, 85% recorded once. Sequencing was performed on peripheral blood. These receptors were collected from a woman aged 18 to 35 with acute or convalescent COVID-19.

Written as DNA, the CDR3 is TGTGCCAGCAGCCTGACTAGCGGGGCCCTCGCGAACACCGGGGAGCTGTTTTTT. Residues: CASSLTSGALANTGELFF. The V call is TRBV7-9, the J call TRBJ2-2; 11 nucleotides agree with TRBD2. The CDR3 totals 18 residues. Germline V gene sequence: CDR1 SEHNR, CDR2 FQNEAQ (reference sequence). J gave up 0 bases and V 5 bases, and 8 bases lay outside the gene matches.

The chain has TRBV28 and TRBJ2-1; 11 bases match TRBD2. The germline V gene encodes CDR1 MDHEN and CDR2 SYDVKM. CDR3 length: 16 amino acids. V lost 7 bases and J lost 0; bases outside the gene matches: 5. DNA for the CDR3: TGTGCCAGCACTGGACTAGCGGGTTCCTCCTACAATGAGCAGTTCTTC. Translated, it gives CASTGLAGSSYNEQFF.

The J gene is TRBJ2-1, the V gene TRBV15; no clear D. The CDR3 is made up of 14 amino acids. Germline CDR1 is LNHNV and CDR2 is YYDKDF (reference sequence). Trimming removed 4 bases from V and 1 base from J, with 8 bases in between. CDR3 sequence: CATSTRSSYNEQFF. CDR3 bases: TGTGCCACCAGCACCCGGAGTTCCTACAATGAGCAGTTCTTC. The whole variable domain, remainder taken from reference TRBV15 and TRBJ2-1, is DAMVIQNPRYQVTQFGKPVTLSCSQTLNHNVMYWYQQKSSQAPKLLFHYYDKDFNNEADTPDNFQSRRPNTSFCFLDIRSPGLGDTAMYLCATSTRSSYNEQFFGPGTRLTVL.

V usage is TRBV7-3 and J usage is TRBJ2-3, with D tentatively TRBD1 (5 bases). The CDR3 consists of 15 residues. V was shortened by 3 bases and J by 0 bases, with 10 bases between the two germline ends. Per the germline V gene, CDR1 is SGHTA and CDR2 is FQGTGA. The CDR3 DNA sequence: TGTGCCAGCAGCTTCCAGGGATTTAGCACAGATACGCAGTATTTT. Translation gives CASSFQGFSTDTQYF. Using reference TRBV7-3 and TRBJ2-3 for the parts outside the CDR3, the full variable domain is GAGVSQTPSNKVTEKGKYVELRCDPISGHTALYWYRQSLGQGPEFLIYFQGTGAADDSGLPNDRFFAVRPEGSVSTLKIQRTERGDSAVYLCASSFQGFSTDTQYFGPGTRLTVL.

The CDR3 bases are TGCGCCAGCAGCGGGGGGGCTAGCGGCACAGATACGCAGTATTTT. Translation: CASSGGASGTDTQYF. V is TRBV5-1 and J is TRBJ2-3; D is perhaps TRBD2 (7 bases). Trimming cost V 4 bases and J 1 base, with 13 bases left between them. This CDR3 is 15 amino acids long. The V gene's germline CDR1 is SGHRS and CDR2 YFSETQ.

The rearrangement uses TRBV14 and TRBJ2-7; 8 bases are a match to TRBD2. V was clipped by 8 bases and J by 4 bases; unmatched bases: 10. CDR3 length: 14 amino acids. Germline CDR1 SGHDN, CDR2 FVKESK. This CDR3 is CASGRGGALYEQYF. CDR3 nucleotide sequence: TGTGCCAGCGGCCGGGGGGGGGCTTTGTACGAGCAGTACTTC.

V gene TRBV9 combines with J gene TRBJ2-7, with 8 bases matching TRBD1. Unmatched junction bases numbered 0, after V lost 0 bases and J lost 1 base. Germline V CDR1 and CDR2: SGDLS, YYNGEE. This CDR3 has 14 amino acids. This CDR3 is CASSVGDRSYEQYF. CDR3 nucleotide sequence: TGTGCCAGCAGCGTAGGGGACAGGTCCTACGAGCAGTACTTC.

The gene calls are TRBV6-2 or TRBV6-3 and TRBJ2-7; D call uncertain. Germline-derived CDR1 and CDR2 are MNHEY and SVGEGT. Between the trimmed V and J ends, which lost 2 bases and 6 bases, there was a span of 5 bases. There are 11 residues in the CDR3. The CDR3 DNA is TGTGCCAGCAGTTACCTATCCGAGCAGTACTTC. Protein: CASSYLSEQYF.

This chain uses TRBV28 with TRBJ1-2; D unresolved. The V end was cut by 5 bases, the J end by 3 bases, with 13 bases between. The germline V gene has CDR1 MDHEN and CDR2 SYDVKM. The CDR3 has 14 residues. CDR3 sequence: CASSPAAGDYGYTF. The DNA of the CDR3 is TGTGCCAGCAGTCCAGCCGCGGGCGACTATGGCTACACCTTC.

The V and J genes are TRBV9 and TRBJ2-7; 9 bases are a match to TRBD2. The CDR3 consists of 15 residues. V lost 2 bases, J lost 5 bases, and 8 bases stayed unmatched. Germline CDR1 reads SGDLS; CDR2 reads YYNGEE. CDR3 nucleotides: TGTGCCAGCAGCGTTACCGGGACTAGCATTCACGAGCAGTACTTC. It specifies CASSVTGTSIHEQYF.

The V gene is TRBV19, the J gene TRBJ2-7; 7 bases map to TRBD1. J was trimmed by 2 bases and V by 5 bases; bases with no gene match: 9. This CDR3 has 15 amino acids. The germline CDR1 and CDR2 sequences are LNHDA and SQIVND (reference sequence). For the CDR3, the DNA is TGTGCCAGTAGTCCTGCTGACAGGGCAGCCTACGAGCAGTACTTC. This translates into CASSPADRAAYEQYF.

The chain recombines TRBV28 with TRBJ2-7; maybe TRBD2 (6 bases). Looked up from germline, CDR1 is MDHEN and CDR2 is SYDVKM. V lost 2 bases and J 0 bases, leaving 14 bases between the germline ends. CDR3 size: 16 residues. In DNA, the CDR3 is TGTGCCAGCAGTTTAGGGGGACTTCCAACCTCCTACGAGCAGTACTTC. This translates into CASSLGGLPTSYEQYF.

The chain combines TRBV29-1 with TRBJ2-7; tentative D call: TRBD1 (6 bases). The ends were cut back, 7 bases at V and 3 bases at J, with 16 bases in the middle. This CDR3 is built from 13 residues. Germline V gene lookup returns CDR1 SQVTM and CDR2 ANQGSEA. CDR3 region: CSAQIRQDYEQYF. For the CDR3, the DNA is TGCAGCGCCCAGATTAGACAGGACTACGAGCAGTACTTC.

V and J are TRBV18 and TRBJ2-6; maybe TRBD1 (5 bases). CDR1 and CDR2 (germline): KGHSH, LQKENI. This CDR3 has 20 residues. Deletions cut 2 bases from V and 1 base from J, with 21 bases between. The CDR3 loop reads CASSPSQGAQGLSGANVLTF. CDR3 nucleotide sequence: TGTGCCAGCTCACCATCGCAGGGCGCCCAAGGATTATCTGGGGCCAACGTCCTGACTTTC.

The chain is built from TRBV7-2 and TRBJ1-1; D may be TRBD1 (6 bases). Germline V gene data show CDR1 as SGHTA and CDR2 as FQGNSA. Trimming stripped 2 bases from V and 1 base from J, with 11 bases between. The CDR3 loop spans 15 amino acids. The CDR3 loop is CASSLFAGANTEAFF. The CDR3 bases are TGTGCCAGCAGCTTATTTGCAGGGGCGAACACTGAAGCTTTCTTT. The complete variable domain, with remaining parts taken from reference TRBV7-2 and TRBJ1-1, reads GAGVSQSPSNKVTEKGKDVELRCDPISGHTALYWYRQSLGQGLEFLIYFQGNSAPDKSGLPSDRFSAERTGGSVSTLTIQRTQQEDSAVYLCASSLFAGANTEAFFGQGTRLTVV.

The CDR3 region has the DNA TGTGCCAGCAGTCTAGCGGGAGGGCCAGGAGATACGCAGTATTTT. This codes for CASSLAGGPGDTQYF. The chain joins TRBV6-2 or TRBV6-3 to TRBJ2-3; 12 positions match TRBD2. The CDR3 is 15 amino acids. The V gene end was trimmed by 5 bases and the J gene end by 5 bases; junction bases not matched to a gene: 5. CDR1 is MNHEY and CDR2 is SVGEGT in the germline V gene.

The chain employs TRBV6-5 and TRBJ1-2; TRBD1 matches at 9 bases. Trimming took 6 bases from V and 6 from J; bases not matched to a gene: 5. Germline CDR1 is MNHEY and CDR2 is SVGAGI. This CDR3 comprises 13 residues. CDR3 in DNA: TGTGCCAGCAGCTGGACAGGGGATGATGGCTACACCTTC. Amino acids: CASSWTGDDGYTF.

CDR3 region: CASSLLAGAFNEQFF. The CDR3, as DNA: TGTGCCAGCAGCCTACTAGCGGGGGCCTTCAATGAGCAGTTCTTC. The chain links TRBV9 to TRBJ2-1; TRBD2 agrees at 11 bases. Germline V CDR1 and CDR2: SGDLS, YYNGEE. J was trimmed by 6 bases and V by 4 bases; bases with no gene match: 6. CDR3 length: 15 amino acids. The full variable domain, with the rest looked up from reference TRBV9 and TRBJ2-1, is DSGVTQTPKHLITATGQRVTLRCSPRSGDLSVYWYQQSLDQGLQFLIQYYNGEERAKGNILERFSAQQFPDLHSELNLSSLELGDSALYFCASSLLAGAFNEQFFGPGTRLTVL.

The gene calls are TRBV4-1 and TRBJ2-1, with D possibly TRBD1 on 5 matching bases. Germline CDR1 is MGHRA and CDR2 is YSYEKL. The CDR3 has 15 residues. V was shortened by 0 bases and J by 4 bases, with 10 bases between the two germline ends. CDR3 sequence reads: CASSQDGAGYNEQFF. The CDR3 DNA is TGCGCCAGCAGCCAAGATGGGGCAGGGTACAATGAGCAGTTCTTC.

The chain couples TRBV7-6 to TRBJ2-2; D perhaps matches TRBD1 (5 bases). V shed 0 bases and J shed 1 base, with 12 bases lying between them. CDR1 SGHVS and CDR2 FNYEAQ come from the germline V gene. The CDR3 extends over 17 amino acids. Written as DNA, the CDR3 is TGTGCCAGCAGCTTAGCGGTTGCGACAGTGAACACCGGGGAGCTGTTTTTT. Its protein product is CASSLAVATVNTGELFF. Looking up the rest from reference TRBV7-6 and TRBJ2-2 gives the full variable domain: GAGVSQSPRYKVTKRGQDVALRCDPISGHVSLYWYRQALGQGPEFLTYFNYEAQQDKSGLPNDRFSAERPEGSISTLTIQRTEQRDSAMYRCASSLAVATVNTGELFFGEGSRLTVL.

This chain links TRBV25-1 with TRBJ1-1; 7 bases match TRBD1. This CDR3 is built from 12 residues. Germline trimming cut 6 bases from V and 10 bases from J; bases unmatched to any gene: 8. CDR1 and CDR2 from the germline V gene are MGHDK and SYGVNS. The CDR3 DNA reads as TGTGCCAGCAGACCGGGACAGTTAACAGCTTTCTTT. It specifies CASRPGQLTAFF. Drawing the rest from reference TRBV25-1 and TRBJ1-1, the complete variable domain is EADIYQTPRYLVIGTGKKITLECSQTMGHDKMYWYQQDPGMELHLIHYSYGVNSTEKGDLSSESTVSRIRTEHFPLTLESARPSHTSQYLCASRPGQLTAFFGQGTRLTVV.

The gene calls are TRBV19 and TRBJ1-1; D gene unclear. CDR1 and CDR2 from the germline V gene are LNHDA and SQIVND (reference sequence). The CDR3 runs to 13 residues. V shed 2 bases and J shed 1 base, with 5 bases lying between them. This chain's CDR3 is CASSIRRNTEAFF. CDR3 in DNA: TGTGCCAGTAGTATAAGGAGGAACACTGAAGCTTTCTTT.

This chain connects TRBV19 to TRBJ1-5, with D perhaps TRBD1 (5 bases). V was pared by 3 bases and J by 5 bases, with 11 bases between. The CDR3 spans 14 residues. Germline lookup yields CDR1 LNHDA and CDR2 SQIVND (reference sequence). The CDR3 here is CASSIGAGDQPQHF. In nucleotides, the CDR3 is TGTGCCAGTAGTATTGGGGCGGGAGATCAGCCCCAGCATTTT.

The genes are TRBV5-8 and TRBJ1-3, with D tentatively TRBD1 (5 bases). Trimming cost V 1 base and J 0 bases, with 14 bases left between them. The CDR3 totals 17 residues. Germline assignment: CDR1 SGHTS and CDR2 YDEGEE. CDR3 residues: CASSLITGGLSGNTIYF. The CDR3, as DNA: TGTGCCAGCAGCTTGATAACCGGGGGACTCTCTGGAAACACCATATATTTT.

The V gene is TRBV19, the J gene TRBJ1-1; TRBD1 agrees at 11 bases. Losses at the gene ends were 7 bases for V and 5 bases for J; bases not matched to a gene: 6. The V gene's germline CDR1 is LNHDA and CDR2 SQIVND (reference sequence). CDR3 size: 14 residues. CDR3 sequence: CASNWDRGWTEAFF. The DNA of the CDR3 is TGTGCCAGTAACTGGGACAGGGGGTGGACTGAAGCTTTCTTT. Together with reference TRBV19 and TRBJ1-1, the CDR3 gives the full variable domain: DGGITQSPKYLFRKEGQNVTLSCEQNLNHDAMYWYRQDPGQGLRLIYYSQIVNDFQKGDIAEGYSVSREKKESFPLTVTSAQKNPTAFYLCASNWDRGWTEAFFGQGTRLTVV.

The count of this clone is one. The chain combines TRBV28 with TRBJ2-5, with D unclear. Germline CDR1 MDHEN, CDR2 SYDVKM. V was clipped by 3 bases and J by 1 base, with 3 bases between them. The CDR3 is 12 residues long. In DNA, the CDR3 is TGTGCCAGCAGTTTGGCCCAAGAGACCCAGTACTTC. It is translated as CASSLAQETQYF.

The rearrangement joins TRBV5-4 to TRBJ2-7; 7 bases match TRBD1. The germline V gene encodes CDR1 SGHNT and CDR2 YYREEE (reference sequence). The CDR3 runs to 15 residues. V shed 1 base and J 3 bases; nucleotides not matched to a gene: 7. CDR3 coding DNA: TGTGCCAGCAGCTTGTTCGGGACAGCCAACTACGAGCAGTACTTC. The encoded protein is CASSLFGTANYEQYF.

The V call is TRBV3-1 (or the pseudogene TRBV3-2), the J call TRBJ2-5; weak D call: TRBD2 (5 bases). Germline CDR1 and CDR2: LGHDT and YNNKEL (reference sequence). V lost 4 bases to trimming and J lost 5 bases, with 14 bases between them. The CDR3 covers 14 residues. CDR3 loop: CASSPDWAGETQYF. CDR3 nucleotide sequence: TGTGCCAGCAGCCCCGACTGGGCGGGCGAGACCCAGTACTTC.

As for this clone: Other DNA sequences of this sample code for an identical CDR3. This rearrangement joins TRBV28 to TRBJ1-6; 11 bases align to TRBD1. Trimming removed 2 bases from V and 8 bases from J; junction bases left unmatched: 2. CDR1 and CDR2 (germline): MDHEN, SYDVKM. CDR3 size: 15 residues. CDR3 region: CASSLGQGAYSPLHF. The CDR3 DNA is TGTGCCAGCAGTTTAGGACAGGGGGCTTATTCACCCCTCCACTTT.